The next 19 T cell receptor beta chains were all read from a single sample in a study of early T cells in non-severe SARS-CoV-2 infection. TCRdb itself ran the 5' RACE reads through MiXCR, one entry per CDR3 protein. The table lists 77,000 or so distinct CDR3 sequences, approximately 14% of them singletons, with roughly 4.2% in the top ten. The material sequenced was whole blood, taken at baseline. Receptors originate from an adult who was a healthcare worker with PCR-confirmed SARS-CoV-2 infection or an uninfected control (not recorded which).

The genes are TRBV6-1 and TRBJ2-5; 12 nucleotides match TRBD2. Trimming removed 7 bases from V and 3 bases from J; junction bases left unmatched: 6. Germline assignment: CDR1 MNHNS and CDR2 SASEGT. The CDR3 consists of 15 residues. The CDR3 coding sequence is TGTGCCAGCACGCTGACTAGCGGGAGTGAAGAGACCCAGTACTTC. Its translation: CASTLTSGSEETQYF.

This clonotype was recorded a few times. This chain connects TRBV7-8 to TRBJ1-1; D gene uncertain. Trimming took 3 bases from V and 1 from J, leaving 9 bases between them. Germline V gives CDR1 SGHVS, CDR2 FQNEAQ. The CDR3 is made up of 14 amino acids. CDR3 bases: TGTGCCAGCAGCTTTTCATCAGAGAACACTGAAGCTTTCTTT. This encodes CASSFSSENTEAFF.

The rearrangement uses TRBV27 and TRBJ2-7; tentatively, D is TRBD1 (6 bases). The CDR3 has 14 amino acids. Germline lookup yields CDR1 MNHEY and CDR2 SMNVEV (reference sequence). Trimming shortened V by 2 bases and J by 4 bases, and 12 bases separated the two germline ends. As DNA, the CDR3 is TGTGCCAGCAGTTTAGGTTCACAGGGATACGAGCAGTACTTC. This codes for CASSLGSQGYEQYF.

The CDR3 nucleotides read TGTGCCTCGACGCGGGGGTACAATGAGCAGTTCTTC. Its protein product is CASTRGYNEQFF. The chain recombines TRBV2 with TRBJ2-1, with 7 bases matching TRBD2. CDR3 size: 12 residues. The germline gives CDR1 SNHLY, CDR2 FYNNEI. V trimming: 11 bases; J trimming: 4 bases; junction bases outside the gene matches: 5.

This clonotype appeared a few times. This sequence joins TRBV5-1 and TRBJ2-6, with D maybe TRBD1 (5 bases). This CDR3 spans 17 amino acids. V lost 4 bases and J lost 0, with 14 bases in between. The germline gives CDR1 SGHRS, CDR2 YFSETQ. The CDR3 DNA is TGCGCCAGCAGCCAGACGAACAGGCACTCTGGGGCCAACGTCCTGACTTTC. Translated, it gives CASSQTNRHSGANVLTF.

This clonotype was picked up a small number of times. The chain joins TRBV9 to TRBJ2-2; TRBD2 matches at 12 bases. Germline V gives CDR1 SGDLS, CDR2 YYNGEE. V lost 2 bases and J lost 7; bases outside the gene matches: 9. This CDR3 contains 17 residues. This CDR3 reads CASSVGRLAGAGGELFF. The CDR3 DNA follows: TGTGCCAGCAGCGTCGGGAGACTAGCGGGAGCTGGCGGGGAGCTGTTTTTT.

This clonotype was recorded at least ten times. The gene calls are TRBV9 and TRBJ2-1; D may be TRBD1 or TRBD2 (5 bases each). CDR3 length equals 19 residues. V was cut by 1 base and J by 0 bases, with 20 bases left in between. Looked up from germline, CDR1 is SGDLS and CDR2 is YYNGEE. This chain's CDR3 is CASSVLSMGPRSSYNEQFF. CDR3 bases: TGTGCCAGCAGCGTACTTTCCATGGGACCGAGGAGCTCCTACAATGAGCAGTTCTTC.

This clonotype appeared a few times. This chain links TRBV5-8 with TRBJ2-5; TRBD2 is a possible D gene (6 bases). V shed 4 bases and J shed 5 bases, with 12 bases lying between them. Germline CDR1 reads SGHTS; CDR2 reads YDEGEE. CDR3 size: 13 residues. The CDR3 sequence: CASSGGRGETQYF. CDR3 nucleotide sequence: TGTGCCAGCAGCGGGGGACGGGGGGAGACCCAGTACTTC.

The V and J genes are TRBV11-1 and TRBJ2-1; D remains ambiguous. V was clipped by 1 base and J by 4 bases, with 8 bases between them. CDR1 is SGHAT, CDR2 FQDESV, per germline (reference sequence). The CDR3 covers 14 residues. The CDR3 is CASSLEISYNEQFF. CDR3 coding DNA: TGTGCCAGCAGCTTAGAAATCTCTTACAATGAGCAGTTCTTC. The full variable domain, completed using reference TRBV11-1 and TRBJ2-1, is EAEVAQSPRYKITEKSQAVAFWCDPISGHATLYWYRQILGQGPELLVQFQDESVVDDSQLPKDRFSAERLKGVDSTLKIQPAELGDSAMYLCASSLEISYNEQFFGPGTRLTVL.

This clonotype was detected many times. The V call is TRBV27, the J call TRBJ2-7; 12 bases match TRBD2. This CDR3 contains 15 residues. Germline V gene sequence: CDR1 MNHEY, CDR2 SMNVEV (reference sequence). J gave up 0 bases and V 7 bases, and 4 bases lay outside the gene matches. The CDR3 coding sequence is TGTGCCAGCACACCGACTAGCGGGAGCTCCTACGAGCAGTACTTC. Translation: CASTPTSGSSYEQYF.

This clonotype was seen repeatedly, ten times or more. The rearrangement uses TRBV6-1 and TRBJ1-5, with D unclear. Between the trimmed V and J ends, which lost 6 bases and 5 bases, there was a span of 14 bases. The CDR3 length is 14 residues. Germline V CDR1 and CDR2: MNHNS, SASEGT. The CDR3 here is CASRPGLIDQPQHF. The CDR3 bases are TGTGCCAGCAGGCCGGGCCTTATTGATCAGCCCCAGCATTTT.

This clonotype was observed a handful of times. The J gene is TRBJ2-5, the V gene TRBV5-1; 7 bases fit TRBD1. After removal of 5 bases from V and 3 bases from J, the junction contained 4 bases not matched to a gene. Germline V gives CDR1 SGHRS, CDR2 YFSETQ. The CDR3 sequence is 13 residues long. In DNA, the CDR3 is TGCGCCAGCAGTTACCAGGGGGAAGAGACCCAGTACTTC. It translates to CASSYQGEETQYF.

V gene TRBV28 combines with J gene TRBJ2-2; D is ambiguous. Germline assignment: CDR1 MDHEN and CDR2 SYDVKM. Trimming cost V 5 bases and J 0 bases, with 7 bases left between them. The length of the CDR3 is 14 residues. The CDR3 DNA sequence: TGTGCCAGCAGTGTAACAGCGAACACCGGGGAGCTGTTTTTT. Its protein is CASSVTANTGELFF.

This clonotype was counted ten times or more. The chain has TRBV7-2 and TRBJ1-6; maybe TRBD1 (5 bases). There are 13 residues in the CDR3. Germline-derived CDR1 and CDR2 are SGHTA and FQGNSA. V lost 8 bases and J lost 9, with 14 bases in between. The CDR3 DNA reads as TGTGCCAGCTCGGAACAGAGGGGTTCACCCCTCCACTTT. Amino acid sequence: CASSEQRGSPLHF.

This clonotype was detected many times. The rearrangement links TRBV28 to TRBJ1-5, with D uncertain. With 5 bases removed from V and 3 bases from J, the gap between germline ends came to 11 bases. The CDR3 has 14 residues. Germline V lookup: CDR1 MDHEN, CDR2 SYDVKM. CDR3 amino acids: CASSLSGLNQPQHF. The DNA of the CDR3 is TGTGCCAGCAGTCTCTCCGGACTCAATCAGCCCCAGCATTTT. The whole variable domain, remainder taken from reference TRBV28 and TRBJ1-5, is DVKVTQSSRYLVKRTGEKVFLECVQDMDHENMFWYRQDPGLGLRLIYFSYDVKMKEKGDIPEGYSVSREKKERFSLILESASTNQTSMYLCASSLSGLNQPQHFGDGTRLSIL.

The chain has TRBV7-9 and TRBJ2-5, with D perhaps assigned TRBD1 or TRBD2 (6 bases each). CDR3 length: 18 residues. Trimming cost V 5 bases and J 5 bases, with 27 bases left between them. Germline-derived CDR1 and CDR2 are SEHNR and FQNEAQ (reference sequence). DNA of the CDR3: TGTGCCAGCAGCCCGGGACCGGAGGGGGGTCCGGGTTTGGAGACCCAGTACTTC. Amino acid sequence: CASSPGPEGGPGLETQYF.

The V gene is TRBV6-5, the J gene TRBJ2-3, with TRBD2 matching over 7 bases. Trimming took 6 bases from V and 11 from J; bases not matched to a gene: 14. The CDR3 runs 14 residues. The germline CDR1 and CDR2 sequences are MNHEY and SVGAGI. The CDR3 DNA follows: TGTGCCAGCAGCCGCGGACTAGAACAAGATGAGCAGTATTTT. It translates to CASSRGLEQDEQYF.

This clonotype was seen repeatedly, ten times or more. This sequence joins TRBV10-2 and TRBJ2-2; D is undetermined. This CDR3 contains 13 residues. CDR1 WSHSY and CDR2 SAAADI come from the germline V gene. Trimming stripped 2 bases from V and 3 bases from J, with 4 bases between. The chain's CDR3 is CASSERDTGELFF. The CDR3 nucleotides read TGCGCCAGCAGTGAGCGGGACACCGGGGAGCTGTTTTTT.

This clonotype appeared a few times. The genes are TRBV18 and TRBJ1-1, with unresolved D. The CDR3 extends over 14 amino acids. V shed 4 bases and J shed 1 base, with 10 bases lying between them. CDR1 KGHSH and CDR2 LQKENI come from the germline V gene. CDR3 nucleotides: TGTGCCAGCTCACTTTCGAGGAAGAACACTGAAGCTTTCTTT. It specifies CASSLSRKNTEAFF.